This record concerns one T cell receptor (beta chain) sequence. This sample was included in a study of OX40 agonist ivuxolimab in advanced cancers. The wider study: Recorded diagnoses for dose-escalation patients were hepatocellular carcinoma, melanoma, renal cell or head and neck cancer.

Measured with immunoSEQ multiplex PCR; TCRdb has only the in-frame clones, and not every one. Among under 13,000 clones, around 80% were seen once, and the ten largest hold around 13%. The V end was cut by 4 bases, the J end by 5 bases, with 12 bases between. Germline V gene lookup returns CDR1 SGHNT and CDR2 YYREEE (reference sequence). The CDR3 totals 13 residues. Autoimmune disease history or systemic immunosuppression barred patients. The TCR originated in an adult with an advanced solid tumor such as melanoma, head and neck, liver or kidney cancer. The sequencing here drew on CD4+ or CD8+ T cells sorted from blood, taken in a trial of the OX40 agonist ivuxolimab. The V and J genes are TRBV5-4 and TRBJ1-2; D gene uncertain. CDR3 amino acids: CASSQDLLYGYTF. For the CDR3, the DNA is TGTGCCAGCAGCCAGGACCTTCTGTATGGCTACACCTTC. The whole variable domain, remainder taken from reference TRBV5-4 and TRBJ1-2, is ETGVTQSPTHLIKTRGQQVTLRCSSQSGHNTVSWYQQALGQGPQFIFQYYREEENGRGNFPPRFSGLQFPNYSSELNVNALELDDSALYLCASSQDLLYGYTFGSGTRLTVV.